The source of this T cell receptor beta chain is a study of blood T cell repertoires in COVID-19. As handled by the study authors: From reference gene primer amplification, estimates of nucleated cell counts were derived. Sequenced by immunoSEQ multiplex PCR; TCRdb stores in-frame clones only, minus some. The D gene and trimming were derived from the DNA, and the V and J assignments and clone size from that table. The repertoire holds fewer than 300,000 clones, with roughly 84% as singletons. Germline V CDR1 and CDR2: SNHLY, FYNNEI. V lost 5 bases, J lost 0 bases, and 8 bases lay in between. The CDR3 is made up of 14 amino acids.

The chain couples TRBV2 to TRBJ1-5; maybe TRBD1 (6 bases). The receptor's source is a woman aged 18 to 35 with acute or convalescent COVID-19. The source material was peripheral blood. DNA of the CDR3: TGTGCCAGCAGTCGACAGGTTAGCAATCAGCCCCAGCATTTT. Protein sequence: CASSRQVSNQPQHF.